This TCR beta chain was sequenced for a study of CXCR3-negative and CXCR3-positive naive CD8 T cells. On the study more broadly: There were approximately 140 million TRB reads altogether, and each library had about 1.5 +/- 0.3 million of them. Overall study results and limits: The TRB CDR3s that CXCR3-positive naive cells carried were more hydrophobic than those of CXCR3-negative naive cells. Diversity ran similarly high across both naive subsets but far lower in memory CD8+ cells.

Germline CDR1 is SGHVS and CDR2 is FNYEAQ. The CDR3 runs 13 residues. Every individual CD8+ T cell subset underwent sorting in triplicate at approximately 310,000 cells apiece. With respect to this clonotype: Its antigen is still unknown.

The libraries of TRB cDNA were prepared using 5' RACE with UMI labels. TCRdb reprocessed the 5' RACE reads; each CDR3 protein has one entry and no DNA is given. The sample includes tens of thousands of distinct CDR3 sequences. The chain uses TRBV7-6 and TRBJ2-2. This clonotype was obtained from a human donor in good health. Some clones in this sample may be carry-over from other donors' samples. The sample consisted of naive CXCR3- CD8+ T cells from blood. The sample's subset: CD45RO-CCR7+CD27+CD95- naive CD8+ T cells lacking CXCR3 (TNR3-). CDR3 region: CASSWSETGELFF.